This paragraph covers one T cell receptor (beta chain) sequence. Which antigen it targets is not known. Base qualities are not provided; no much larger clone lies one nucleotide away. These data originate in a study of blood T cell repertoires in COVID-19 (dated by TCRdb to about 2020). As for the study more broadly: Collaborator samples came from the United States, Italy and Spain and covered acute and convalescent phases of COVID-19. The repertoires were released in a freely available public database meant as a resource for research on the immune response to SARS-CoV-2. The prospective study material was composed of cDNA or gDNA derived from T cells, B-cell-depleted T cells, or PBMCs. Sample metadata almost always included a de-identified subject ID, COVID-19 status, age in years and sex. Where available, HLA class I and class II types were taken from metadata supplied by the sample provider and were not determined by assay-based typing. Samples were obtained from the ongoing ImmuneRACE study (first 160 participants) and from over 1,000 subjects provided by 6 global collaborators. Subjects who had been exposed to COVID-19, were actively infected with it, or had recovered from it provided the deeply sampled blood TCRbeta repertoires that made up the dataset. Findings and caveats that apply to the study as a whole: Clinical and demographic metadata were provided uncurated, with the amount varying by source and participant.

V was cut back by 0 bases and J by 2 bases, leaving a gap of 6 bases between them. The germline V gene yields SGDLS for CDR1 and YYNGEE for CDR2. The CDR3 holds 14 amino acids from the cysteine to the phenylalanine. Only CDR3 DNA remains: 42 bases, in frame from the first base. The immunoSEQ Assay, a bias-controlled multiplex PCR, was used to amplify TCRbeta CDR3 regions from genomic DNA. Under the source paper's analysis protocol: The number of nucleated cells in each sample was estimated from the amplification of reference gene primers within the assay. To quantify the absolute abundance of each unique TCRbeta CDR3 rearrangement, sequence reads were collapsed and filtered. For each sample, productive Simpson clonality was calculated as the square root of Simpson's diversity index across productive rearrangements. The immuneACCESS repertoire file appears here via TCRdb, limited to in-frame rearrangements. These files lack a portion of the clones; in checked studies, under half of the deficit traces to unresolved V genes, and the cause of the others is not known. That table furnishes V, J and clone size, whereas the DNA furnished D and trimming. Recorded for this sample are roughly 130,000 clones; about 85% of them occurred a single time. The ten largest clones take up 1.9% of the sample.

Each collaborating institution followed its own protocols to collect whole blood in K2EDTA tubes. For TCRbeta analysis, collaborators shipped samples as frozen whole blood, isolated PBMCs, or DNA extracted from either of those sample types. Recombination joined TRBV9 with TRBJ1-3, with an unclear D gene assignment. The sequenced sample consisted of peripheral blood. The clonotype was recovered from a man between 65 and 79 years old with acute or convalescent COVID-19. This receptor carries the CDR3 CASSVEGAGNTIYF. The nucleotide sequence is given as TGTGCCAGCAGCGTAGAGGGAGCTGGAAACACCATATATTTT.